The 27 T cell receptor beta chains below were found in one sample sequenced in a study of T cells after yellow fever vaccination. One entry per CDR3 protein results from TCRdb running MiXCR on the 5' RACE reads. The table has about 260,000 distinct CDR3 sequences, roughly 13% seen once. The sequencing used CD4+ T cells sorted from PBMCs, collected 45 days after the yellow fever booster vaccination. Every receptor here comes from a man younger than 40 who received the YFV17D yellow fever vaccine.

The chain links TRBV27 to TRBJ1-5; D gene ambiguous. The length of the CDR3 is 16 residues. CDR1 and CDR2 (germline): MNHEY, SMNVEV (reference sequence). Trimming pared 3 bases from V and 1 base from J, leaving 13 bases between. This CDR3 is CASSFGRPGSNQPQHF. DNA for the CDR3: TGTGCCAGCAGTTTCGGCAGGCCGGGAAGCAATCAGCCCCAGCATTTT.

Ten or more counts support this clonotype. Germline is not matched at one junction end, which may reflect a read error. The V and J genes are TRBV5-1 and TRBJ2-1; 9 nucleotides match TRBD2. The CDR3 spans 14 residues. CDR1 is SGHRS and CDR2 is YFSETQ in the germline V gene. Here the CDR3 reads CASSPTSGYNEQFF. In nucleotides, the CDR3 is TGTGCCAGCAGCCCGACTAGCGGATACAATGAGCAGTTCTTC. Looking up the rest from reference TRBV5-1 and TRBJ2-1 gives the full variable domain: KAGVTQTPRYLIKTRGQQVTLSCSPISGHRSVSWYQQTPGQGLQFLFEYFSETQRNKGNFPGRFSGRQFSNSRSEMNVSTLELGDSALYLCASSPTSGYNEQFFGPGTRLTVL.

CDR3: CASSLSRTAARYGYTF. The CDR3 DNA is TGTGCCAGCAGCCTGTCCAGGACAGCGGCTCGCTATGGCTACACCTTC. The gene calls are TRBV3-1 and TRBJ1-2; D perhaps matches TRBD1 (6 bases). Per the germline V gene, CDR1 is LGHDT and CDR2 is YNNKEL (reference sequence). The CDR3 sequence is 16 residues long. V was cut by 4 bases and J by 4 bases, with 19 bases left in between.

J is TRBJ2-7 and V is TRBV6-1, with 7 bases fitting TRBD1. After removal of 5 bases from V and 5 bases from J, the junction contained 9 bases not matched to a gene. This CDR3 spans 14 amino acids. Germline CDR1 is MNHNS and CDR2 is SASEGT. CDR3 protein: CASSQTGAVHEQYF. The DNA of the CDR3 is TGTGCCAGCAGTCAAACAGGGGCCGTCCACGAGCAGTACTTC.

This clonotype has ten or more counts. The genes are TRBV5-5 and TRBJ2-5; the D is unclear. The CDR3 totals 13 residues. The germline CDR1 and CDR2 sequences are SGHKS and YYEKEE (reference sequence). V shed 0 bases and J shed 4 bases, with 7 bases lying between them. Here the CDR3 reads CASSLDPGETQYF. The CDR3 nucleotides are TGTGCCAGCAGCTTGGACCCCGGAGAGACCCAGTACTTC.

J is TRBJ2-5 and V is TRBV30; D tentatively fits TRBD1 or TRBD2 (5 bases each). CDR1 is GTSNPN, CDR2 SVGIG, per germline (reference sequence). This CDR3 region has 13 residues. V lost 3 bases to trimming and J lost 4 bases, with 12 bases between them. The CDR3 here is CAWSPMGRETQYF. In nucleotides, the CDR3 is TGTGCCTGGAGCCCGATGGGACGAGAGACCCAGTACTTC.

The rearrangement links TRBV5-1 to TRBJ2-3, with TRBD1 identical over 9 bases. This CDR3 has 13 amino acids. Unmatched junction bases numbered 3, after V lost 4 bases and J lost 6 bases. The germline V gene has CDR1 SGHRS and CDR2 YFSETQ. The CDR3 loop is CASSRTGADTQYF. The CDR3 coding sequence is TGCGCCAGCAGCAGGACAGGGGCCGATACGCAGTATTTT. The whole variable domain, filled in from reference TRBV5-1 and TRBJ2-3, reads KAGVTQTPRYLIKTRGQQVTLSCSPISGHRSVSWYQQTPGQGLQFLFEYFSETQRNKGNFPGRFSGRQFSNSRSEMNVSTLELGDSALYLCASSRTGADTQYFGPGTRLTVL.

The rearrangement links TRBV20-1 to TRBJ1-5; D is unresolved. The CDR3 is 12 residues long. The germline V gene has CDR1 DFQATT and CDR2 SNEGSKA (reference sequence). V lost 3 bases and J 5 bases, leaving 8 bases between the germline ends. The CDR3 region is CSASRQDQPQHF. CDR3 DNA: TGCAGTGCTAGTAGACAAGATCAGCCCCAGCATTTT.

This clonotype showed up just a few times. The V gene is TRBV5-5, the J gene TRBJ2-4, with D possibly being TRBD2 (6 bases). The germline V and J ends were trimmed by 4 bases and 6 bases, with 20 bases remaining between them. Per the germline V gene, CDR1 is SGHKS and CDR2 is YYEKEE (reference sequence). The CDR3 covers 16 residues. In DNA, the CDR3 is TGTGCCAGCAGCCCCCGGGACGGCCTGGGAGGAAACATTCAGTACTTC. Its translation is CASSPRDGLGGNIQYF.

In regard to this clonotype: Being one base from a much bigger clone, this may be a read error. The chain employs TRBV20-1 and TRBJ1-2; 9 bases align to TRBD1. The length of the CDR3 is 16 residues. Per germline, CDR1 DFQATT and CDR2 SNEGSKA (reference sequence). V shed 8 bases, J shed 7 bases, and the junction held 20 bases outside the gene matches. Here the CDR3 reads CSHLPLRDRETGGYTF. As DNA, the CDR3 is TGCAGTCACCTACCCCTCCGGGACAGGGAAACGGGTGGCTACACCTTC.

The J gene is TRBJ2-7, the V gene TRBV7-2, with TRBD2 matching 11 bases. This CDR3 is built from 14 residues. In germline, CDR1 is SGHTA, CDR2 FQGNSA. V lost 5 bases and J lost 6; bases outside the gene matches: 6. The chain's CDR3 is CASSILAGEGEQYF. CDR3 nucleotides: TGTGCCAGCAGCATACTAGCGGGAGAGGGCGAGCAGTACTTC.

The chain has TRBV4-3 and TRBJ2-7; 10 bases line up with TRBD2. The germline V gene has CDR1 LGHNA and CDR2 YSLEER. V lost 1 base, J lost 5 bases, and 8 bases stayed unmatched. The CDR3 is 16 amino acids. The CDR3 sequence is CASSQAGTSVFHEQYF. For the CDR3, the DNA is TGCGCCAGCAGCCAAGCGGGGACTAGCGTGTTCCACGAGCAGTACTTC.

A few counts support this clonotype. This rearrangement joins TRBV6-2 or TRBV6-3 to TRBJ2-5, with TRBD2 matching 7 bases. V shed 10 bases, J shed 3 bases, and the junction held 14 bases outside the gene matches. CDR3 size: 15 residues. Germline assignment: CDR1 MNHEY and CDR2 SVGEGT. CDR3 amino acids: CAIHGAASGEETQYF. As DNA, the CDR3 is TGTGCCATACACGGGGCGGCTAGCGGAGAAGAGACCCAGTACTTC.

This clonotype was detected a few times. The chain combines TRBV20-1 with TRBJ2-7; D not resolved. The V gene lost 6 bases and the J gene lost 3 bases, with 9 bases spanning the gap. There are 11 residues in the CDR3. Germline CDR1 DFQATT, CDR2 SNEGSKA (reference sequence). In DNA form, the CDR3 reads TGCAGTGCCCCCGACAACTACGAGCAGTACTTC. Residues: CSAPDNYEQYF.

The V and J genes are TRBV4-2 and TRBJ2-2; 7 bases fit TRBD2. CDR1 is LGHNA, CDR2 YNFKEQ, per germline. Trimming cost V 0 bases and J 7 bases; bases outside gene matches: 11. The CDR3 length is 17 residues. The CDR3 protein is CASSQDSKSGTHGELFF. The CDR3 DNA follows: TGTGCCAGCAGCCAAGATTCGAAAAGCGGGACCCACGGGGAGCTGTTTTTT.

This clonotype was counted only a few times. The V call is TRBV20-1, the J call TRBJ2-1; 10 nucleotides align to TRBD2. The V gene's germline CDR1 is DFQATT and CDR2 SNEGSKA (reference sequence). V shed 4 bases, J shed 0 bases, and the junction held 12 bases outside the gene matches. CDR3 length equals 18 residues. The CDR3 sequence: CSAKRTSGSPSSYNEQFF. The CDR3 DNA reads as TGCAGTGCTAAGAGGACTAGCGGAAGTCCGAGCTCCTACAATGAGCAGTTCTTC.

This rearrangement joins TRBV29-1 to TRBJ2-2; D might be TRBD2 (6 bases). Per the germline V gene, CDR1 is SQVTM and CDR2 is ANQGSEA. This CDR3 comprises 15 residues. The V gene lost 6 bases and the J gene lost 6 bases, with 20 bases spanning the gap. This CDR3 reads CSVQPGLPQAGELFF. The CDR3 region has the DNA TGCAGCGTCCAACCGGGACTCCCTCAGGCCGGGGAGCTGTTTTTT.

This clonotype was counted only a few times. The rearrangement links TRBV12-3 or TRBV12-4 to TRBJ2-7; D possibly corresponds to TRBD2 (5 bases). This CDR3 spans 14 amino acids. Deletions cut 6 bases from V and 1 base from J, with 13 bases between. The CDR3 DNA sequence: TGTGCCAGCAGCTCCGGGATAAGATCCTACGAGCAGTACTTC. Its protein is CASSSGIRSYEQYF.

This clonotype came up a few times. The CDR3 DNA reads as TGTGCCAGCAGTCAAGGACAGCGCACCATATATTTT. The encoded protein is CASSQGQRTIYF. The chain carries TRBV28 and TRBJ1-3; possibly TRBD1 for D (6 bases). The CDR3 spans 12 residues. Looked up from germline, CDR1 is MDHEN and CDR2 is SYDVKM. Trimming stripped 5 bases from V and 9 bases from J, with 11 bases between.

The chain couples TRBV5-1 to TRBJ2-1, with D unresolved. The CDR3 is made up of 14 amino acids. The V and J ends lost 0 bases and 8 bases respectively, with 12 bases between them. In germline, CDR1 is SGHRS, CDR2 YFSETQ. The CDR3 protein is CASSLAPGSHEQFF. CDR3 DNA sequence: TGCGCCAGCAGCTTGGCCCCGGGTTCTCATGAGCAGTTCTTC.

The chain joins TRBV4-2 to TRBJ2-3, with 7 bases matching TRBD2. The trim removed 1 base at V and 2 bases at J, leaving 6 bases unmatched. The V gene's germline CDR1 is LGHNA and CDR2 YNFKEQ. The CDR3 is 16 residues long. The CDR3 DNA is TGTGCCAGCAGCCAAGCTAGCGGTGGCAACACAGATACGCAGTATTTT. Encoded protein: CASSQASGGNTDTQYF.

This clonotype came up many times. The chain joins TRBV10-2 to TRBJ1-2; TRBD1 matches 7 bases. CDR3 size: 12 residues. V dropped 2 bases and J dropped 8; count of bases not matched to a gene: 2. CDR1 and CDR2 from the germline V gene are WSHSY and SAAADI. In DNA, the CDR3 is TGCGCCAGCAGTGAGGACAGGGAGGGCTACACCTTC. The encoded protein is CASSEDREGYTF.

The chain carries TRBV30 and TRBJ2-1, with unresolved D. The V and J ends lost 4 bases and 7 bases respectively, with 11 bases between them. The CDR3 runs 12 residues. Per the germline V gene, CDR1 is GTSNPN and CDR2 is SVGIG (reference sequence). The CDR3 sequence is CAWNEGGNEQFF. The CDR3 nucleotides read TGTGCCTGGAATGAAGGTGGAAATGAGCAGTTCTTC.

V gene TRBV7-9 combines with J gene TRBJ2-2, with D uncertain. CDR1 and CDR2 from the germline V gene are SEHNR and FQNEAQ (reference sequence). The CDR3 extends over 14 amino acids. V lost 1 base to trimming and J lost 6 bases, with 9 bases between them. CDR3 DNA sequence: TGTGCCAGCAGCTTAGAAAAGGCTGCCGGGGAGCTGTTTTTT. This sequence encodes CASSLEKAAGELFF.

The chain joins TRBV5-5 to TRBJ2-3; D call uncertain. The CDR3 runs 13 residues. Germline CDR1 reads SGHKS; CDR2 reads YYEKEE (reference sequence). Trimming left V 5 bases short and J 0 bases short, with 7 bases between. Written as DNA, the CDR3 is TGTGCCAGCAGGGTGTTCAGCACAGATACGCAGTATTTT. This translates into CASRVFSTDTQYF.

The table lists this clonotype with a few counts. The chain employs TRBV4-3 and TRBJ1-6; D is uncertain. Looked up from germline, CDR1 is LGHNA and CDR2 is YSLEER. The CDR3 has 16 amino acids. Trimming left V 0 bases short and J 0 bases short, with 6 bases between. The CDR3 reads CASSQEARSYNSPLHF. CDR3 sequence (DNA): TGCGCCAGCAGCCAAGAGGCCCGCTCCTATAATTCACCCCTCCACTTT.

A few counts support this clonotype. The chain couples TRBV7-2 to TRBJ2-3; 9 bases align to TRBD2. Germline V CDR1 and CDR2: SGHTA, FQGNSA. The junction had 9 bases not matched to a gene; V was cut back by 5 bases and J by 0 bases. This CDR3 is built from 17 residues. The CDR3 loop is CASSLLLTSGSTDTQYF. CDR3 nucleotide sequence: TGTGCCAGCAGCCTACTCCTAACTAGCGGGAGCACAGATACGCAGTATTTT.